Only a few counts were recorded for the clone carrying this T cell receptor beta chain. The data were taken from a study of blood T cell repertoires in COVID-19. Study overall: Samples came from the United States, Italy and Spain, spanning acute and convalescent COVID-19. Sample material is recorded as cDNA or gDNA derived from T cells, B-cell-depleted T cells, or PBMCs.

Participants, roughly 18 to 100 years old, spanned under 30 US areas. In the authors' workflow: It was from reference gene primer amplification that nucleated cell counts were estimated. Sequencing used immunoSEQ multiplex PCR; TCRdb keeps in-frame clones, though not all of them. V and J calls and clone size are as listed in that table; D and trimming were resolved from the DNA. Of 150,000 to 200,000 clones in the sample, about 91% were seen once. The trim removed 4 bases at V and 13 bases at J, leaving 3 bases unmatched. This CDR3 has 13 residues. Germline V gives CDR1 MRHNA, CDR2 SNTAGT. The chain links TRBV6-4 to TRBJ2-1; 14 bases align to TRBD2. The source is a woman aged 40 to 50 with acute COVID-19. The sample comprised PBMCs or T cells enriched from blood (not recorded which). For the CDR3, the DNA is TGTGCCAGCAGTGGACTAGCGGGGGGGAACCAGTTCTTC. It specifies CASSGLAGGNQFF.